This TCR beta chain was captured by sequencing in a study of breast tumors, draining lymph nodes, adjacent tissues. TCRdb passed the multiplex PCR reads through MiXCR, listing each CDR3 protein once. Of 140,000 to 150,000 distinct CDR3 sequences in the sample, approximately 30% were seen once. This clonotype was detected ten times or more. Trimming left V 2 bases short and J 0 bases short, with 4 bases between. The CDR3 covers 14 residues. Axillary draining lymph nodes of breast cancer patients supplied the node samples. The genes are TRBV12-3 or TRBV12-4 and TRBJ2-2; D remains ambiguous. Sample: axillary lymph node tissue. This clonotype was obtained from a female donor with breast cancer. Some clones in this sample may be carry-over from other donors' samples. The CDR3, as DNA: TGTGCCAGCAGTTTACGTGCGAACACCGGGGAGCTGTTTTTT. Translation gives CASSLRANTGELFF.